This is a list of T cell receptor beta chains from one sample in a study of T cell changes during pregnancy in multiple sclerosis. Data came from immunoSEQ multiplex PCR; TCRdb stores just in-frame clones and leaves some out. The profile shows about 77,000 clones, 93% of them singletons. The source was peripheral blood, collected after pregnancy. These receptors were collected from a female donor in good health, enrolled as a control in a pregnancy study. Both conserved end residues are part of each CDR3. D genes are given only for firm matches. The size field is filled for only some rows; it gives once, few, many or a size class.

d_call,v_call,clone_size,j_call,cdr3_nt,cdr3_aa
-,TRBV6-1,-,TRBJ2-1,TGTGCCAGCAGTGATGAGGGGGACCCCGGCCTCGACAATGAGCAGTTCTTC,CASSDEGDPGLDNEQFF
-,TRBV11-2,-,TRBJ1-6,TGTGCCAGCAGCTTAACAGGGCAGGGGTATTCACCCCTCCACTTT,CASSLTGQGYSPLHF
TRBD1,TRBV9,-,TRBJ1-4,TGTGCCAGCAGCGTAACGGGACAGGACAATGAAAAACTGTTTTTT,CASSVTGQDNEKLFF
TRBD2,TRBV4-2,-,TRBJ2-1,TGTGCCAGCAGCCAAGCCGTGCTAGCGGGGGTCAATGAGCAGTTCTTC,CASSQAVLAGVNEQFF
-,TRBV30,-,TRBJ2-1,TGTGCCTGGAGTGTCCAGGTCAATGAGCAGTTCTTC,CAWSVQVNEQFF
TRBD1,TRBV18,-,TRBJ1-2,TGTGCCAGCTCAAGGGACAGGGCTGGCTACACCTTC,CASSRDRAGYTF
-,TRBV19,-,TRBJ2-5,TGTGCCAGTAGCCCCCGCCAAGAGACCCAGTACTTC,CASSPRQETQYF
TRBD1,TRBV19,many,TRBJ1-2,TGTGCCACGGAGGGGACAGGCGTTGATCCCTATGGCTACACCTTC,CATEGTGVDPYGYTF
TRBD1,TRBV7-6,-,TRBJ2-1,TGTGCCAGCAGCTTAGCGCAGGGGGATCGATCCTACAATGAGCAGTTCTTC,CASSLAQGDRSYNEQFF
-,TRBV11-3,-,TRBJ2-3,TGTGCCAGCAGCCCTGGGGCAGGGGACAACACAGATACGCAGTATTTT,CASSPGAGDNTDTQYF
-,TRBV2,-,TRBJ1-2,TGTGCCAGCAGTGAGATAACAGATAACTATGGCTACACCTTC,CASSEITDNYGYTF
TRBD2,TRBV10-2,once,TRBJ2-7,TGCGCCAGCAGTCCGGCTAGCGGGACCTACGAGCAGTACTTC,CASSPASGTYEQYF
-,TRBV7-9,-,TRBJ1-5,TGTGCCAGCAGCCCTCCGGGGGATAGCAATCAGCCCCAGCATTTT,CASSPPGDSNQPQHF
TRBD2,TRBV7-3,-,TRBJ2-1,TGTGCCAGCAGCTTAATGGGACTAGCGGGAGATGAGCAGTTCTTC,CASSLMGLAGDEQFF
TRBD2,TRBV5-6,-,TRBJ2-5,TGTGCCAGCAGCTCCGGACGTAGCGGGGGGCGTCAAGAGACCCAGTACTTC,CASSSGRSGGRQETQYF
-,TRBV2,-,TRBJ2-2,TGTGCCAGCAGCGCCCGAAGCGGAACGAACACCGGGGAGCTGTTTTTT,CASSARSGTNTGELFF
TRBD2,TRBV28,-,TRBJ2-3,TGTGCCAGCAGAAGACTAGCGGGATTCACAGATACGCAGTATTTT,CASRRLAGFTDTQYF
-,TRBV7-3,-,TRBJ1-1,TGTGCCAGCAGCTTAATTGGTTCGCGGGGGGGGAACACTGAAGCTTTCTTT,CASSLIGSRGGNTEAFF
TRBD1,TRBV6-6,-,TRBJ1-6,TGTGCCAGCAGTTATCGTGGACAGGATTCACCCCTCCACTTT,CASSYRGQDSPLHF
-,TRBV28,once,TRBJ2-2,TGTGCCAGCCGGGTTACGACGAACACCGGGGAGCTGTTTTTT,CASRVTTNTGELFF
TRBD2,TRBV7-2,-,TRBJ2-3,TGTGCCAGCAGCCCCAGACTAGCGCTGTATTCAGATACGCAGTATTTT,CASSPRLALYSDTQYF
-,TRBV19,once,TRBJ2-1,TGTGCCAGTAGTGCAGCGGACAGAACCTACAATGAGCAGTTCTTC,CASSAADRTYNEQFF
TRBD1,TRBV2,-,TRBJ1-1,TGTGCCAGCAGTACAGGGGGCAACACTGAAGCTTTCTTT,CASSTGGNTEAFF
-,TRBV27,-,TRBJ1-4,TGTGCCAGCAGTTTAGTCTATTACAGGGTCAAGGAAAAACTGTTTTTT,CASSLVYYRVKEKLFF
TRBD1,TRBV6-5,-,TRBJ2-7,TGTGCCAGCAGGCCCCGAGGGACAGGGACCTACGAGCAGTACTTC,CASRPRGTGTYEQYF
TRBD2,TRBV7-3,-,TRBJ2-3,TGTGCCAGCAGCAGAATCGCAGGGAGGGGCACAGATACGCAGTATTTT,CASSRIAGRGTDTQYF
-,TRBV5-5,few,TRBJ1-2,TGTGCCAGCAGCCGACGTCGGACAGACAACTATGGCTACACCTTC,CASSRRRTDNYGYTF
-,TRBV7-2,-,TRBJ1-3,TGTGCCAGCAGCCTTCAGGGGTCGGTAAACACCATATATTTT,CASSLQGSVNTIYF
-,TRBV7-9,-,TRBJ2-1,TGTGCCAGCAGCTCGAGGCGCCCACCCAATGAGCAGTTCTTC,CASSSRRPPNEQFF
TRBD2,TRBV9,-,TRBJ2-5,TGTGCCAGCAGCCCAGGGACTAGCGGGGTCGGGGAGACCCAGTACTTC,CASSPGTSGVGETQYF